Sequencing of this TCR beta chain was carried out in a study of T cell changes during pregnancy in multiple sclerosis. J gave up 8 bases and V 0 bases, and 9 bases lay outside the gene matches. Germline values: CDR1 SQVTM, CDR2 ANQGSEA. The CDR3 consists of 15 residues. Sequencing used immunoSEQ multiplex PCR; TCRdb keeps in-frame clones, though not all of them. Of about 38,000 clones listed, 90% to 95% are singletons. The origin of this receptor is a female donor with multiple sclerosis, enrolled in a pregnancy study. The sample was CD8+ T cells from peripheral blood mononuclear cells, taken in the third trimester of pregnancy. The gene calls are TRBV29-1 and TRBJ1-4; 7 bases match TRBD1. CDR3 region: CSVEEEGAPREKLFF. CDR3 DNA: TGCAGCGTTGAAGAGGAGGGGGCGCCGCGCGAAAAACTGTTTTTT.